This TCR beta chain originates from a study of T cells in women clearing cervical HPV infection. Overall study findings and caveats: CIN3+ cases had significantly higher TCR richness than controls; evenness did not differ. TRBV6-7 abundance was lower in cases than controls (approximately 0.1% versus 0.17%).

immunoSEQ multiplex PCR used an average of around 1,200 ng genomic DNA. Some clones are missing from TCRdb's copy, which holds only in-frame ones; the method was immunoSEQ multiplex PCR. This listing includes under 50,000 clones. This clone is classed as medium-sized by frequency. Its antigen is unknown. Sequencing ends 3 residues short of the CDR3 end; the germline J gene provides the rest. The V end lost 5 bases, the J end lost 2 bases, and 9 bases lay between the germline ends. CDR1 DFQATT and CDR2 SNEGSKA come from the germline V gene (reference sequence). The CDR3 is 13 amino acids. J is TRBJ1-4 and V is TRBV20-1, with D tentatively TRBD1 (5 bases). This TCR was recovered from a woman aged 18 to 69 with a cervical HPV16 infection that either progressed to CIN3+ or cleared (not recorded which). Sequencing used blood buffy coat. The DNA read from the CDR3 is TGCAGTGCTTACCAGGGCACTAATGAAAAA. Amino acid sequence: CSAYQGTNEK. The complete CDR3 reads CSAYQGTNEKLFF.